This T cell receptor beta chain comes out of a study of blood T cell repertoires in COVID-19 (dated by TCRdb to 2020 to 2021). A note on the overall study: Samples covering the acute and convalescent phases of COVID-19 were provided by collaborators in the United States, Italy and Spain. Nearly every sample came with metadata listing a de-identified subject ID, COVID-19 status, age in years and sex. The samples were drawn from the first 160 participants of the ongoing ImmuneRACE study and from 1,200 or so subjects provided by 6 global collaborators. HLA class I and class II types, where available, came from metadata supplied by the sample provider rather than from assay-based typing. The material from the prospective study consisted of cDNA or gDNA derived from T cells, B-cell-depleted T cells, or PBMCs. The repertoires were released in a freely available public database intended as a resource for research on the immune response to SARS-CoV-2. Deeply sampled blood TCRbeta repertoires from subjects exposed to, actively infected with, or recovered from COVID-19 were included in the dataset. What the study reported, not specific to this receptor: The amount of clinical and demographic metadata varied by source and participant and was provided uncurated.

Comments on this clone: Its cognate antigen has yet to be identified. It has no much larger one-base neighbor in the sample; base qualities were not kept.

TCRbeta CDR3 regions were amplified from genomic DNA using the immunoSEQ Assay, a bias-controlled multiplex PCR. On the study's bioinformatics: The number of nucleated cells in each sample was estimated by amplification of reference gene primers within the assay. Sequence reads were collapsed and filtered to measure the absolute abundance of every unique TCRbeta CDR3 rearrangement. Productive Simpson clonality was computed per sample as the square root of Simpson's diversity index over productive rearrangements. This immuneACCESS table, as held by TCRdb, lists in-frame sequences with V and J called but not all clones. Of the missing ones, under half trace to an unresolved V gene in checked studies; the others have no known cause. Clone size and the V and J calls come from that table; the DNA yielded D and trimming. Counted in this sample were 150,000 to 180,000 clones; approximately 92% of them appeared once. The ten biggest clones cover roughly 15% of the sample.

Measured from the cysteine to the phenylalanine, the CDR3 is 15 residues long. Only the CDR3 region is kept as DNA, spanning 45 bases read in frame from base 1. At the junction V is shortened by 6 bases and J by 3 bases, with 16 bases in between. CDR1 and CDR2 (MNHEY, SVGAGI) derive from the germline V gene. Collaborating institutions collected whole blood in K2EDTA tubes following their own protocols. For TCRbeta analysis, collaborator samples were shipped as frozen whole blood, as isolated PBMCs, or as DNA extracted from either sample type. The sample taken for sequencing was peripheral blood. This TCR derives from a woman in her forties with acute or convalescent COVID-19. The chain uses TRBV6-5 and TRBJ2-3; TRBD2 might be the D gene, on 5 matching bases. The DNA sequence is given as TGTGCCAGCAGCGACGCACTAGAGATGACAGATACGCAGTATTTT. Its protein product is CASSDALEMTDTQYF.